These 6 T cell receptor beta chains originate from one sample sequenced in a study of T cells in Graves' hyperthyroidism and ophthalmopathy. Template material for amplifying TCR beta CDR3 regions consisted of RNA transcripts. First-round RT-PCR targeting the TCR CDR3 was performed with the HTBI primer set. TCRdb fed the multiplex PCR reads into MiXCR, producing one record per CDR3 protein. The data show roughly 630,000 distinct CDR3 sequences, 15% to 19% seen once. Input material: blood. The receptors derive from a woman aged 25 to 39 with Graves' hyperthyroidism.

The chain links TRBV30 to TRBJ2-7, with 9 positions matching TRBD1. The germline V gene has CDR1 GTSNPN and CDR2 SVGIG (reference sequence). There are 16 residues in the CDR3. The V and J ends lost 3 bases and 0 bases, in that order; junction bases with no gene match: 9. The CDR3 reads CAWRIPGTGNSYEQYF. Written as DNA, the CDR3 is TGTGCCTGGAGAATCCCCGGGACAGGGAACTCCTACGAGCAGTACTTC. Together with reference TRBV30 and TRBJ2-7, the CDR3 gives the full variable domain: SQTIHQWPATLVQPVGSPLSLECTVEGTSNPNLYWYRQAAGRGLQLLFYSVGIGQISSEVPQNLSASRPQDRQFILSSKKLLLSDSGFYLCAWRIPGTGNSYEQYFGPGTRLTVT.

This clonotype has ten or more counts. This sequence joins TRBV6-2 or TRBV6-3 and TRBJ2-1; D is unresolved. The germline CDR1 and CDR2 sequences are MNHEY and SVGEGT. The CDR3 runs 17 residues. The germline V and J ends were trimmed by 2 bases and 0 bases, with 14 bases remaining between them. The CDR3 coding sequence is TGTGCCAGCAGTTACGAAGTCGGCCGCATCTCCTACAATGAGCAGTTCTTC. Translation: CASSYEVGRISYNEQFF.

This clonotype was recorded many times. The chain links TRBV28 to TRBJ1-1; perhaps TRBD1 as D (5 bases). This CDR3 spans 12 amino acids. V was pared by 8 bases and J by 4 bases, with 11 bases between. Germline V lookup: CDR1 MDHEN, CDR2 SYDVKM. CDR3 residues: CASWGKATEAFF. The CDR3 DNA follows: TGTGCCAGCTGGGGGAAAGCCACTGAAGCTTTCTTT.

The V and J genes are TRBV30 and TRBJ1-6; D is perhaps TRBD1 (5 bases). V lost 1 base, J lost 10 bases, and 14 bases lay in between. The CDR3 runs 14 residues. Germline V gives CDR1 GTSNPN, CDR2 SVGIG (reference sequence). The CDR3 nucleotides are TGTGCCTGGAGTGGGACGGGACGAGGGTCACCCCTCCACTTT. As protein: CAWSGTGRGSPLHF.

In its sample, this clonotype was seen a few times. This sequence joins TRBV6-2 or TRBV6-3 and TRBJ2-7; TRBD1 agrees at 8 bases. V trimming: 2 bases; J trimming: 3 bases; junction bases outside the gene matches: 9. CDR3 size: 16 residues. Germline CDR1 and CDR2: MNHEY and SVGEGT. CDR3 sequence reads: CASSYPLTGAGYEQYF. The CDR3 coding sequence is TGTGCCAGCAGTTACCCCTTGACAGGGGCAGGCTACGAGCAGTACTTC.

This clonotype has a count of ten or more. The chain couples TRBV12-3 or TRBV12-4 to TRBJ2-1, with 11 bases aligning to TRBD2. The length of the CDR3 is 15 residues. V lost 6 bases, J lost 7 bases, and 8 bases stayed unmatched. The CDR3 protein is CASSRGLAAGNEQFF. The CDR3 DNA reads TGTGCCAGCAGCCGGGGACTAGCGGCTGGAAATGAGCAGTTCTTC.